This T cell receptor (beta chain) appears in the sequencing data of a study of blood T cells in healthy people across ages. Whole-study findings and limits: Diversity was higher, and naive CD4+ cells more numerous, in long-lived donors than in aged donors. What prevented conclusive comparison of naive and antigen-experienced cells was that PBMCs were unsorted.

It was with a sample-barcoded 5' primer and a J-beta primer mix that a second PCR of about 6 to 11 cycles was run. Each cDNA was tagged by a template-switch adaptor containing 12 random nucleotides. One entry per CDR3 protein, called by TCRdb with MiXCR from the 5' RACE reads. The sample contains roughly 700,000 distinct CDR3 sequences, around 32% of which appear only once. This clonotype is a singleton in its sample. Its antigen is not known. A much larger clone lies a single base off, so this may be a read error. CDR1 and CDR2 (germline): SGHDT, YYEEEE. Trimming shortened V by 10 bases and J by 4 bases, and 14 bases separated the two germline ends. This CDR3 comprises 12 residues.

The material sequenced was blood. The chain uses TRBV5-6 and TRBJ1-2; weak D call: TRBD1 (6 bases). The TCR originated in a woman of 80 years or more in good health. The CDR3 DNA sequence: TGTGCCGCCGGGGGGCGCGGCTATGGCTACACCTTC. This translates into CAAGGRGYGYTF.